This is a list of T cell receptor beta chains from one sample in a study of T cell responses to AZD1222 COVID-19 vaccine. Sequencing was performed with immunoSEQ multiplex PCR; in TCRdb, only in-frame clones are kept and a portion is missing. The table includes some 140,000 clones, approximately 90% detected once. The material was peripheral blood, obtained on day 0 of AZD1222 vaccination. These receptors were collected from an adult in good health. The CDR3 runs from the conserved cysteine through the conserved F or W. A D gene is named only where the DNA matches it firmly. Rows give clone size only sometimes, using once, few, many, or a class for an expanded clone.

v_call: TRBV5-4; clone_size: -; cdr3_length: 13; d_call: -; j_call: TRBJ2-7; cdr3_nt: TGTGCCAGCAGGGGAGGACTTTTAGGCGAGCAGTACTTC; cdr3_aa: CASRGGLLGEQYF
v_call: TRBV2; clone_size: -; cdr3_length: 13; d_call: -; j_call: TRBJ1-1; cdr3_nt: TGTGCCAGCAGGCCCAGGGGGAACACTGAAGCTTTCTTT; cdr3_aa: CASRPRGNTEAFF
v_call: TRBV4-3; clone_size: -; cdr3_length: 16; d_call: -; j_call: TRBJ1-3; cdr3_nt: TGCGCCAGCAGCCAAGATCAAAGGGGCTCTGGAAACACCATATATTTT; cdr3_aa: CASSQDQRGSGNTIYF
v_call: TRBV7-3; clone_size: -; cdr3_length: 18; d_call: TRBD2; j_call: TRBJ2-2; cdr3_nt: TGTGCCAGCAGCTCCGCGTTTGCTAGCGGGGGTCGACCCGGGGAGCTGTTTTTT; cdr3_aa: CASSSAFASGGRPGELFF
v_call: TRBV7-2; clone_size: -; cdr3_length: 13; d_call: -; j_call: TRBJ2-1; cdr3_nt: TGTGCCAGCAGCTTAGGCAGATACAATGAGCAGTTCTTC; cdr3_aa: CASSLGRYNEQFF
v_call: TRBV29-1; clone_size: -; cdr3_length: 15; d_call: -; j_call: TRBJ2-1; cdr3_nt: TGCAGCGTTGTAAGACCCTTAAGCTCCTACAATGAGCAGTTCTTC; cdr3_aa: CSVVRPLSSYNEQFF
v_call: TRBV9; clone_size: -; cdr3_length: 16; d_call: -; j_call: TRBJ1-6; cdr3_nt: TGTGCCAGCAGCGTAGGACCGGACGGATCGGATTCACCCCTCCACTTT; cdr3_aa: CASSVGPDGSDSPLHF
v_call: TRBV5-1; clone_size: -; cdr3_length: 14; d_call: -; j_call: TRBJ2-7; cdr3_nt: TGCGCCAGCAGCTTGTCGGCAGGGAATAACGAGCAGTACTTC; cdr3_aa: CASSLSAGNNEQYF
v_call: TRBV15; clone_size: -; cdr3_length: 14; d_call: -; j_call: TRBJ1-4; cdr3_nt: TGTGCCACCAGCACTCGGACGGCTAATGAAAAACTGTTTTTT; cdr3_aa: CATSTRTANEKLFF
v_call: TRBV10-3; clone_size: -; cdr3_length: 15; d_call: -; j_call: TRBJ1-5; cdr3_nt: TGTGCCATCAGTGGCGGCAGGGATGGCAATCAGCCCCAGCATTTT; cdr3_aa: CAISGGRDGNQPQHF
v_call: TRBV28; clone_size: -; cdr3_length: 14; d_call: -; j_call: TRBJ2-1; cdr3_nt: TGTGCCAGCATGTGGGACGGGCCCTACAATGAGCAGTTCTTC; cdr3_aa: CASMWDGPYNEQFF
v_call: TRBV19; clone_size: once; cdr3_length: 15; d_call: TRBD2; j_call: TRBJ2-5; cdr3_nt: TGTGCCAGTAGTATAAGTAGCGGGAGCGGGGAGACCCAGTACTTC; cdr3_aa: CASSISSGSGETQYF
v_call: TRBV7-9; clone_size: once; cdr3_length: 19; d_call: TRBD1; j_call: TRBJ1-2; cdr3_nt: TGTGCCAGCAAAAGCCAATCCGGGACAGGGGGCCTTATTCGCCATGGCTACACCTTC; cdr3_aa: CASKSQSGTGGLIRHGYTF
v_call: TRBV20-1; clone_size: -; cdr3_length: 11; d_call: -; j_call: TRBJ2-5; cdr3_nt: TGCAGTGCTAAACGACTGTCGGCCCAGTACTTC; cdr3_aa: CSAKRLSAQYF
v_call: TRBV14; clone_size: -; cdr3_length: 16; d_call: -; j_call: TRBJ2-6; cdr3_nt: TGTGCCAGCAGCCAAGGGTGGCAGGCTGGGGCCAACGTCCTGACTTTC; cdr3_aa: CASSQGWQAGANVLTF
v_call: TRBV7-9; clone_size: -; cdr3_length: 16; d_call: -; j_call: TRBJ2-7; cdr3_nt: TGTGCCAGCAGCTTAGAATCGGGCCAGACCTTGTACGAGCAGTACTTC; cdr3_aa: CASSLESGQTLYEQYF
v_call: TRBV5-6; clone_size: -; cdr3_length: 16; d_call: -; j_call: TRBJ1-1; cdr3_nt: TGTGCCAGCAGCCTCCCCCAGGCAGTGACGAACACTGAAGCTTTCTTT; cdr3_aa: CASSLPQAVTNTEAFF
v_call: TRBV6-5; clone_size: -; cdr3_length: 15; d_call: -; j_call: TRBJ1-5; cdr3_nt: TGTGCCAGCAGTTACGTACACAATAGCAATCAGCCCCAGCATTTT; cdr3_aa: CASSYVHNSNQPQHF
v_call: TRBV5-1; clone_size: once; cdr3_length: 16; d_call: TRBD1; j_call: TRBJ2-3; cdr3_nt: TGCGCCAGCAGCTTCCAGGGGGCGGCATTGCCAGATACGCAGTATTTT; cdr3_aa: CASSFQGAALPDTQYF
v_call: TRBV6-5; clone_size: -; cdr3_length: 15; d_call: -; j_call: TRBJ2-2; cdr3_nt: TGTGCCAGCAGCTCCTGGAGGACAGACACCGGGGAGCTGTTTTTT; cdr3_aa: CASSSWRTDTGELFF
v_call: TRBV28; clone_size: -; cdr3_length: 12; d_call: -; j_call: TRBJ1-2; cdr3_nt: TGTGCCAGCAGTTTAGAGGAAGGGGGCTACACCTTC; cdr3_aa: CASSLEEGGYTF
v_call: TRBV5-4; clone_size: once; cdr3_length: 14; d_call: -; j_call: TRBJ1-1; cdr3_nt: TGTGCCAGCAGCTTGCCAGGGGAGAACACTGAAGCTTTCTTT; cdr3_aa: CASSLPGENTEAFF
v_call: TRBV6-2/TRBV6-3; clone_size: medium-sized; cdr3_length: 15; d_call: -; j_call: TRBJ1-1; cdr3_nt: TGTGCCAGCAGTTACACCAGCCCTCGGAACACTGAAGCTTTCTTT; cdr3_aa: CASSYTSPRNTEAFF
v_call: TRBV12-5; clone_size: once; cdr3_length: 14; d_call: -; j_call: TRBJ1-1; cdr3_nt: TGTGCTAGTGGTTTGAAAGCTTTTAACACTGAAGCTTTCTTT; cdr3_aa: CASGLKAFNTEAFF
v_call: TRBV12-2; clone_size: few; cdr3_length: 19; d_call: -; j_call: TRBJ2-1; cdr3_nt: TGTGCAAGACCTGAGGGCGGGCCCACTCTCCTCCTCTCCTACAATGAGCAGTTCTTC; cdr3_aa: CARPEGGPTLLLSYNEQFF
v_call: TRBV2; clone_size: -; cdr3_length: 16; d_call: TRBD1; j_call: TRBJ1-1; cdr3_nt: TGTGCCAGCATCAATCAGGGGGCGCGAGGGTCTACTGAAGCTTTCTTT; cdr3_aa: CASINQGARGSTEAFF
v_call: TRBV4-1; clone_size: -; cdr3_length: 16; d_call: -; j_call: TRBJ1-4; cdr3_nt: TGCGCCAGCAGCCCCAGAGCCGGGGGTGGGAATGAAAAACTGTTTTTT; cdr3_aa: CASSPRAGGGNEKLFF